Below, one T cell receptor (beta chain) is given with its context. As yet, its antigen is unknown. To make TCR beta libraries, researchers used iRepertoire HTBI primers and Arm-PCR of CDR3 regions. MiXCR, run by TCRdb on the multiplex PCR reads, gives a single entry per CDR3 protein. The repertoire holds fewer than 450,000 distinct CDR3 sequences, with less than 25% as singletons. V was trimmed by 4 bases and J by 3 bases, leaving 10 bases between them. Germline V gene sequence: CDR1 DFQATT, CDR2 SNEGSKA (reference sequence). The CDR3 extends over 13 amino acids. This specimen comes from a study of regulatory T cells in long-lasting Graves disease. Across the study: To qualify as persistent, Graves' disease required over 5 years of antithyroid drugs with positive TSH receptor antibodies.

The time point: persistent/refractory GD, antithyroid drugs over 5 years with positive TRAb. PBMCs were the source of the RNA used for TCR sequencing. From an endocrinology department in Xi'an, China, came the patients. General study points: TRBV28, TRBJ1-2 and TRBJ2-5 were segments that persistent disease favored.

This TCR was sampled from a female donor with Graves disease. The rearrangement joins TRBV20-1 to TRBJ1-3; D uncertain. The material was peripheral blood mononuclear cells (PBMCs), obtained when the disease was refractory, from a patient treated with antithyroid drugs. This chain's CDR3 is CSATEGYGNTIYF. The CDR3 coding sequence is TGCAGTGCTACCGAGGGCTATGGAAACACCATATATTTT.